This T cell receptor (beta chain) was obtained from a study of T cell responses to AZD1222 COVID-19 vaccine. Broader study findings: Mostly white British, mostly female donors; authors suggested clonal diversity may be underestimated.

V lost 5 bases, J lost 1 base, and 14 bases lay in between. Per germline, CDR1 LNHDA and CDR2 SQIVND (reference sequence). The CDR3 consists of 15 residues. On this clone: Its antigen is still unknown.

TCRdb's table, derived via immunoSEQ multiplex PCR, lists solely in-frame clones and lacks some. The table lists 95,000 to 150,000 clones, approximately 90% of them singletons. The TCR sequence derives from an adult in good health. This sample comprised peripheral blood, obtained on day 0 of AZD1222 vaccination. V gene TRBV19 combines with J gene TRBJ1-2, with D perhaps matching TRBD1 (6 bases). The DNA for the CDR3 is TGTGCCAGTAGTCCCCGACAGGACATTAACTATGGCTACACCTTC. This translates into CASSPRQDINYGYTF.